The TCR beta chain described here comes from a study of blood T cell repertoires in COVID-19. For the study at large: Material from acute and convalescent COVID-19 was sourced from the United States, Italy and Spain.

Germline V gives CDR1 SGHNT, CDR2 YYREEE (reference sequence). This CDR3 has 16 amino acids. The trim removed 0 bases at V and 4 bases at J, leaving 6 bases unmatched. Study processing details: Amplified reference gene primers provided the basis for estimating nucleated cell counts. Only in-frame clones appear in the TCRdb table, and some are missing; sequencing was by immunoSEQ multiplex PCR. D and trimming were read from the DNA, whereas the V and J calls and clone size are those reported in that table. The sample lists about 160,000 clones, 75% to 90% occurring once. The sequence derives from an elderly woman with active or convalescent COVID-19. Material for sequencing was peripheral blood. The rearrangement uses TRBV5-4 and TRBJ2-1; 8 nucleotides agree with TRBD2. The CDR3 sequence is CASSLGLAGRYNEQFF. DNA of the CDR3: TGTGCCAGCAGCTTGGGATTAGCGGGGCGTTACAATGAGCAGTTCTTC.